This T cell receptor (beta chain) is from a study of beta chain features in type 1 diabetes. Study observations and caveats: A moderate, significant TCRB CDR3 shortening appeared in type 1 diabetes across four CD4+ subsets.

Sequencing targeted expressed TCRB transcripts, as all isolated RNA had been reverse transcribed. Method: immunoSEQ multiplex PCR; TCRdb's copy keeps in-frame clones and lacks some. The table lists some 48,000 clones, around 45% of them singletons. In the case of this clone: The target antigen is unknown.

The material sequenced was stem cell memory CD4+ T cells from blood. The source of this sequence is a man aged 25 to 45 with type 1 diabetes.

CDR3 loop: CASSLGLISGLTDTQYF. The CDR3 DNA follows: TGTGCCAGCAGCTTAGGCCTCATTAGCGGACTCACAGATACGCAGTATTTT. This sequence joins TRBV7-2 and TRBJ2-3; D is perhaps TRBD2 (6 bases). Trimming shortened V by 1 base and J by 2 bases, and 16 bases separated the two germline ends. CDR3 length: 17 residues. Germline lookup yields CDR1 SGHTA and CDR2 FQGNSA. Full variable domain (outside the CDR3, taken from reference TRBV7-2 and TRBJ2-3): GAGVSQSPSNKVTEKGKDVELRCDPISGHTALYWYRQSLGQGLEFLIYFQGNSAPDKSGLPSDRFSAERTGGSVSTLTIQRTQQEDSAVYLCASSLGLISGLTDTQYFGPGTRLTVL.